Reported below is one T cell receptor (beta chain). Per the study methods: Amplification of reference gene primers was used by the study to estimate nucleated cell counts. The data were produced by immunoSEQ multiplex PCR, yet TCRdb's version contains in-frame clones alone and is incomplete. V and J calls and clone size come straight from that table; D and trimming were deduced from the DNA. The sample holds about 89,000 clones, 60% to 85% seen once. This sample is part of a study of blood T cell repertoires in COVID-19. Study background: From the United States, Italy and Spain came samples of acute and convalescent COVID-19.

Germline V gene lookup returns CDR1 SEHNR and CDR2 FQNEAQ (reference sequence). This CDR3 has 14 amino acids. V was pared by 4 bases and J by 3 bases, with 2 bases of the junction left unmatched. The chain joins TRBV7-9 to TRBJ2-1, with 8 nucleotides matching TRBD2. Sequenced input: peripheral blood. This clonotype was obtained from a human donor in a cohort sampled during active COVID-19. The DNA for the CDR3 is TGTGCCAGCAGCTCAGCGGGAGACTACAATGAGCAGTTCTTC. It specifies CASSSAGDYNEQFF.